The following is a T cell receptor (beta chain) sequence with its context. Cohorts were assigned according to the clinical history that participants reported. This entry belongs to a study of blood T cell repertoires in COVID-19. Looking at the study overall: Sites in the United States, Italy and Spain provided acute and convalescent COVID-19 samples.

Study processing details: Counts of nucleated cells, estimated from reference gene primer amplification, were obtained. The data were produced by immunoSEQ multiplex PCR, yet TCRdb's version contains in-frame clones alone and is incomplete. V and J calls and clone size are copied from that table; D and trimming were computed from the DNA. The sample consists of about 220,000 clones, nearly 90% of them appearing once. This CDR3 spans 18 amino acids. The germline gives CDR1 LNHDA, CDR2 SQIVND (reference sequence). The junction had 19 bases not matched to a gene; V was cut back by 5 bases and J by 4 bases.

The chain is built from TRBV19 and TRBJ2-5; 7 bases fit TRBD1. This receptor was obtained from a man in his thirties or forties who had been exposed to COVID-19. The source material was PBMCs or T cells enriched from blood (not recorded which). The chain's CDR3 is CASSVRKGQVVGRETQYF. As DNA, the CDR3 is TGTGCCAGTAGTGTACGAAAAGGACAGGTTGTAGGTCGAGAGACCCAGTACTTC.